This TCR beta chain was sequenced for a study of T cell responses to AZD1222 COVID-19 vaccine. Repertoires were generated with immunoSEQ multiplex PCR, while TCRdb's copy carries only in-frame clones and drops some. The table has about 170,000 clones, 80% to 95% seen once. V was clipped by 0 bases and J by 5 bases, with 13 bases between them. CDR3 length equals 15 residues. In germline, CDR1 is SGHVS, CDR2 FQNEAQ. In its sample, this clone was seen once. The antigen remains unidentified. Study-level results: Mostly white British, mostly female donors; authors suggested clonal diversity may be underestimated.

The chain couples TRBV7-8 to TRBJ1-1; no definite D call. The material was peripheral blood, obtained on day 0 of AZD1222 vaccination. The sequence derives from an adult in good health. CDR3 DNA sequence: TGTGCCAGCAGCTTAGCGCCGGGGAGGAGGACTGAAGCTTTCTTT. This codes for CASSLAPGRRTEAFF.